This TCR beta chain is drawn from a study of T cell repertoires in cytomegalovirus infection. Study-level information: The public TCR beta signatures pointed to both CMV infection and matching HLA type.

This clonotype occurred many times. The antigen is not known. Each CDR3 protein gets one entry after TCRdb re-called the reads with MiXCR. The data show 600,000 to 800,000 distinct CDR3 sequences, approximately 24% seen once. Deletions cut 5 bases from V and 3 bases from J, with 8 bases between. The CDR3 totals 13 residues. Germline CDR1 and CDR2: SGHTA and FQGNSA. Study results and caveats: Cumulative frequency (of public TCR beta family members) identified carriers of CMV plus the relevant HLA. HLA-C-restricted, CMV-specific TCR beta clonotypes were dominant ex vivo.

The chain has TRBV7-2 and TRBJ2-1, with D unclear. Input material: CD8+ T cells from PBMCs. The TCR comes from a human donor in good health (CMV status not recorded). Some clones in this sample may be carry-over from other donors' samples. CDR3 amino acids: CASSPDGYNEQFF. DNA for the CDR3: TGTGCCAGCAGCCCGGACGGCTACAATGAGCAGTTCTTC.